The next 22 T cell receptor beta chains were all read from a single sample in a study of blood T cell repertoires in COVID-19. Generated by immunoSEQ multiplex PCR, the TCRdb table keeps only in-frame clones and is missing some. The sample comprises 150,000 to 200,000 clones, about 74% of which are singletons, and 2.5% to 3.5% rests with the top ten. The sample comprised peripheral blood. The origin of the receptors is a woman of 80 years or more with acute or convalescent COVID-19.

This clone was counted a few times. The chain employs TRBV27 and TRBJ2-5, with D possibly TRBD1 on 6 matching bases. The ends were cut back, 0 bases at V and 4 bases at J, with 15 bases in the middle. The CDR3 is 16 residues long. From germline, CDR1 is MNHEY and CDR2 SMNVEV (reference sequence). CDR3 amino acids: CASSLSSPPGAETQYF. The CDR3 region has the DNA TGTGCCAGCAGTTTATCCTCCCCCCCAGGGGCAGAGACCCAGTACTTC.

This rearrangement joins TRBV7-2 to TRBJ2-7; TRBD2 aligns across 9 bases. Germline V gene lookup returns CDR1 SGHTA and CDR2 FQGNSA. CDR3 length: 15 residues. J lost 3 bases, V lost 3 bases, and 6 bases had no gene match. CDR3 sequence: CASSLIAGAIYEQYF. In DNA, the CDR3 is TGTGCCAGCAGCTTGATAGCGGGAGCTATCTACGAGCAGTACTTC.

This clone was seen more than once but under ten times. The rearrangement joins TRBV2 to TRBJ2-5; TRBD2 matches 10 bases. This CDR3 comprises 15 residues. CDR1 is SNHLY and CDR2 is FYNNEI in the germline V gene. The ends lost 7 bases at V and 4 bases at J; junction bases unmatched: 9. CDR3 bases: TGTGCCAGCACCGGCCTAGCGGGAGTGCGAGAGACCCAGTACTTC. This encodes CASTGLAGVRETQYF.

The V gene is TRBV6-1, the J gene TRBJ1-2; 7 positions agree with TRBD1. Per germline, CDR1 MNHNS and CDR2 SASEGT. The junction had 3 bases not matched to a gene; V was cut back by 2 bases and J by 6 bases. This CDR3 has 13 amino acids. The CDR3 spells CASSEKGGDGYTF. As DNA, the CDR3 is TGTGCCAGCAGTGAAAAAGGGGGCGATGGCTACACCTTC.

The chain carries TRBV3-1 (or the pseudogene TRBV3-2) and TRBJ2-1; the D gene is possibly TRBD1 (6 bases). This CDR3 is 16 amino acids long. Germline-derived CDR1 and CDR2 are LGHDT and YNNKEL (reference sequence). Trimming stripped 4 bases from V and 3 bases from J, with 16 bases between. The CDR3 nucleotides read TGTGCCAGCAGCCGAGTAAGAGGGGGAGTCTACAATGAGCAGTTCTTC. The encoded protein is CASSRVRGGVYNEQFF.

The chain has TRBV3-1 (or the pseudogene TRBV3-2) and TRBJ2-7, with a possible D match to TRBD2 (5 bases). The V end lost 1 base, the J end lost 2 bases, and 12 bases lay between the germline ends. CDR1 and CDR2 (germline): LGHDT, YNNKEL (reference sequence). The length of the CDR3 is 15 residues. CDR3 in amino acids: CASSQGSSGTYEQYF. CDR3 bases: TGTGCCAGCAGCCAAGGGTCGAGCGGCACCTACGAGCAGTACTTC.

The J gene is TRBJ2-5, the V gene TRBV28, with D possibly being TRBD1 (6 bases). V shed 6 bases and J shed 0 bases, with 20 bases lying between them. Germline V CDR1 and CDR2: MDHEN, SYDVKM. The CDR3 length is 17 residues. CDR3 nucleotides: TGTGCCAGCAGCACATTCCCCGTGGGACAAGACCAAGAGACCCAGTACTTC. This gives the protein CASSTFPVGQDQETQYF. Full variable domain (missing parts from reference TRBV28 and TRBJ2-5): DVKVTQSSRYLVKRTGEKVFLECVQDMDHENMFWYRQDPGLGLRLIYFSYDVKMKEKGDIPEGYSVSREKKERFSLILESASTNQTSMYLCASSTFPVGQDQETQYFGPGTRLLVL.

This sequence joins TRBV5-1 and TRBJ2-2; D gene uncertain. CDR3 length: 15 amino acids. Germline CDR1 reads SGHRS; CDR2 reads YFSETQ. The V end lost 3 bases, the J end lost 3 bases, and 12 bases lay between the germline ends. CDR3 sequence: CASSSPEPHTGELFF. CDR3 sequence (DNA): TGCGCCAGCAGCTCCCCTGAGCCCCACACCGGGGAGCTGTTTTTT. The entire variable domain, with the rest obtained from reference TRBV5-1 and TRBJ2-2, is as follows: KAGVTQTPRYLIKTRGQQVTLSCSPISGHRSVSWYQQTPGQGLQFLFEYFSETQRNKGNFPGRFSGRQFSNSRSEMNVSTLELGDSALYLCASSSPEPHTGELFFGEGSRLTVL.

The CDR3 protein is CASSSGTSGRNSPYEQYF. As DNA, the CDR3 is TGTGCCAGCAGTTCCGGGACTAGCGGGAGGAACTCCCCCTACGAGCAGTACTTC. V gene TRBV27 combines with J gene TRBJ2-7; 15 positions agree with TRBD2. Germline lookup yields CDR1 MNHEY and CDR2 SMNVEV (reference sequence). The length of the CDR3 is 18 residues. The trim removed 4 bases at V and 2 bases at J, leaving 9 bases unmatched.

V gene TRBV10-3 combines with J gene TRBJ1-2; D perhaps matches TRBD1 (6 bases). The CDR3 is 13 residues long. V gave up 7 bases and J gave up 5 bases, with 14 bases separating them. CDR1 and CDR2 (germline): ENHRY, SYGVKD. The CDR3 nucleotides read TGTGCCATCAAAGGACAGTTATTTTATGGCTACACCTTC. Protein product: CAIKGQLFYGYTF.

The J gene is TRBJ2-1, the V gene TRBV11-3; D gene uncertain. The CDR3 is 12 residues long. V lost 3 bases and J lost 9, with 9 bases in between. Germline V gene data show CDR1 as SGHNT and CDR2 as YENEEA. The chain's CDR3 is CASSLATGEQFF. As DNA, the CDR3 is TGTGCCAGCAGCTTGGCCACGGGTGAGCAGTTCTTC.

This clone was counted between two and nine times. This sequence joins TRBV29-1 and TRBJ2-1; the match to TRBD2 covers 15 bases. Germline CDR1 and CDR2: SQVTM and ANQGSEA. The CDR3 length is 15 residues. After removal of 5 bases from V and 9 bases from J, the junction contained 8 bases not matched to a gene. The CDR3 is CSVTGGLAGGGEQFF. The CDR3 nucleotides are TGCAGCGTTACCGGGGGACTAGCGGGAGGAGGTGAGCAGTTCTTC.

V gene TRBV6-5 combines with J gene TRBJ1-2; tentative D call: TRBD1 (6 bases). CDR3 length: 12 residues. V lost 5 bases to trimming and J lost 5 bases, with 9 bases between them. CDR1 is MNHEY, CDR2 SVGAGI, per germline. CDR3 residues: CASSQQGYGYTF. CDR3 nucleotide sequence: TGTGCCAGCAGTCAACAGGGTTATGGCTACACCTTC.

V and J are TRBV27 and TRBJ2-5; 7 nucleotides line up with TRBD1. Germline V CDR1 and CDR2: MNHEY, SMNVEV (reference sequence). This CDR3 spans 14 amino acids. Trimming took 0 bases from V and 4 from J; bases not matched to a gene: 2. CDR3 sequence (DNA): TGTGCCAGCAGTTTATCTGGGACAGTAGAGACCCAGTACTTC. Protein sequence: CASSLSGTVETQYF.

The V call is TRBV28, the J call TRBJ2-5, with 10 bases lining up with TRBD1. CDR3 size: 14 residues. Germline V CDR1 and CDR2: MDHEN, SYDVKM. V shed 5 bases, J shed 5 bases, and the junction held 5 bases outside the gene matches. The DNA of the CDR3 is TGTGCCAGCAGTGGGACAGGGGAAGGGGAGACCCAGTACTTC. It translates to CASSGTGEGETQYF.

Ten or more counts support this clone. The CDR3 coding sequence is TGTGCCAGCAGTGCGGTGGGGAGTTCACCCCTCCACTTT. Amino acids: CASSAVGSSPLHF. The rearrangement links TRBV2 to TRBJ1-6; D unresolved. The V end was cut by 4 bases, the J end by 9 bases, with 10 bases between. CDR1 is SNHLY and CDR2 is FYNNEI in the germline V gene. The CDR3 totals 13 residues.

This chain links TRBV4-1 with TRBJ1-5; D may be TRBD1 (5 bases). CDR3 length: 18 amino acids. The V gene lost 2 bases and the J gene lost 4 bases, with 21 bases spanning the gap. Germline assignment: CDR1 MGHRA and CDR2 YSYEKL. CDR3 DNA: TGCGCCAGCAGCCAATCGCCCAGGGCTTTCTCAATTAATCAGCCCCAGCATTTT. This gives the protein CASSQSPRAFSINQPQHF.

The chain recombines TRBV20-1 with TRBJ2-7; D ambiguous. In germline, CDR1 is DFQATT, CDR2 SNEGSKA (reference sequence). Trimming left V 5 bases short and J 5 bases short, with 7 bases between. The CDR3 is 10 residues long. The CDR3 DNA is TGCAGTGCTTACGAGAACGAGCAGTACTTC. Translation gives CSAYENEQYF.

The sample holds one count of this clone. The chain has TRBV28 and TRBJ1-5; D remains ambiguous. CDR1 MDHEN and CDR2 SYDVKM come from the germline V gene. This CDR3 comprises 14 residues. Trimming pared 3 bases from V and 7 bases from J, leaving 13 bases between. CDR3 coding DNA: TGTGCCAGCAGTTTTTTGGGCAGTGGGCAGCCCCAGCATTTT. The encoded protein is CASSFLGSGQPQHF.

The J gene is TRBJ2-5, the V gene TRBV5-4; 7 nucleotides align to TRBD2. The CDR3 loop spans 16 amino acids. The V gene's germline CDR1 is SGHNT and CDR2 YYREEE (reference sequence). Trimming took 1 base from V and 0 from J; bases not matched to a gene: 6. The CDR3 region has the DNA TGTGCCAGCAGCTTGATTGGCGGGGGATACCAAGAGACCCAGTACTTC. This sequence encodes CASSLIGGGYQETQYF. The full variable domain, in which reference TRBV5-4 and TRBJ2-5 provide the parts outside the CDR3, is ETGVTQSPTHLIKTRGQQVTLRCSSQSGHNTVSWYQQALGQGPQFIFQYYREEENGRGNFPPRFSGLQFPNYSSELNVNALELDDSALYLCASSLIGGGYQETQYFGPGTRLLVL.

This rearrangement joins TRBV6-6 to TRBJ1-1; TRBD1 aligns across 7 bases. The CDR3 runs to 14 residues. The V gene's germline CDR1 is MNHNY and CDR2 SVGAGI (reference sequence). V lost 6 bases, J lost 1 base, and 5 bases stayed unmatched. CDR3 residues: CASRKTGENTEAFF. CDR3 nucleotide sequence: TGTGCCAGCAGAAAAACAGGGGAGAACACTGAAGCTTTCTTT.

The V and J genes are TRBV7-9 and TRBJ2-7; 10 nucleotides line up with TRBD1. J was trimmed by 5 bases and V by 7 bases; bases with no gene match: 11. The CDR3 extends over 15 amino acids. The germline gives CDR1 SEHNR, CDR2 FQNEAQ (reference sequence). In nucleotides, the CDR3 is TGTGCCAGCACAGATACCGGGACAGGGGCAAACGAGCAGTACTTC. Its translation is CASTDTGTGANEQYF.